Listed below are T cell receptor beta chains from one sample, sequenced in a study of T cell responses to AZD1222 COVID-19 vaccine. Using immunoSEQ multiplex PCR, the repertoire was profiled, and TCRdb retains in-frame clones only, with some absent. Here the sample spans 15,000 or so clones, about 80% being singletons. The specimen was peripheral blood, collected 28 days after the second AZD1222 dose. Source of these receptors: an adult who received the AZD1222 COVID-19 vaccine. CDR3s include the opening cysteine and the closing phenylalanine or tryptophan. Each record gives: clone size, V gene, D gene, J gene, CDR3 DNA, CDR3 protein. The D gene is left open where the match is weak. The size field is filled for only some rows; it gives once, few, many or a size class.

>NA|TRBV4-3|NA|TRBJ1-1
TGCGCCAGCAGCCGAGACGGGAACACTGAAGCTTTCTTT
CASSRDGNTEAFF
>NA|TRBV7-9|NA|TRBJ2-6
TGTGCCACTTCGGACCCCCTAGCCAACGTCCTGACTTTC
CATSDPLANVLTF
>NA|TRBV6-2/TRBV6-3|TRBD2|TRBJ2-7
TGTGCCAGCAGTTACTACATGAGACTAGCGGGGGACCACCACCTCGAGCAGTACTTC
CASSYYMRLAGDHHLEQYF
>few|TRBV4-3|NA|TRBJ1-2
TGCGCCAGCAGCCCCGACAGATGGGCAGTCTATGGCTACACCTTC
CASSPDRWAVYGYTF
>NA|TRBV7-9|NA|TRBJ2-3
TGTGCCAGCACCGCGGGGCACTCTAGCACAGATACGCAGTATTTT
CASTAGHSSTDTQYF
>NA|TRBV7-2|NA|TRBJ2-1
TGTGCCAGCAGCTTGGCAGGGAGCGGCAATGAGCAGTTCTTC
CASSLAGSGNEQFF
>NA|TRBV11-2|TRBD1|TRBJ1-4
TGTGCCAGCAGTCCGGGACAGGGGGAAGAAAAACTGTTTTTT
CASSPGQGEEKLFF
>NA|TRBV6-5|NA|TRBJ2-7
TGTGCCAGCAGTTACGGCAGCACCTACGAGCAGTACTTC
CASSYGSTYEQYF
>once|TRBV11-2|NA|TRBJ1-5
TGTGCCAGCAGCACCGGACAGTTTAATCAGCCCCAGCATTTT
CASSTGQFNQPQHF
>NA|TRBV5-6|NA|TRBJ1-5
TGTGCCAGCAGCTTGTCCCAGGACAGCTATAGCAATCAGCCCCAGCATTTT
CASSLSQDSYSNQPQHF
>NA|TRBV27|NA|TRBJ2-7
TGTGCCAGCAGAAGGGGGGTCTACGAGCAGTACTTC
CASRRGVYEQYF
>NA|TRBV18|NA|TRBJ2-5
TGTGCCAGTGGACAGACCCAAGAGACCCAGTACTTC
CASGQTQETQYF
>NA|TRBV20-1|NA|TRBJ1-2
TGCAGTGCTAGAGGGGGCTTGAGCTACACCTTC
CSARGGLSYTF
>NA|TRBV5-1|NA|TRBJ2-5
TGCGCCAGCAGCTTCGGGCGGGCCCTCCAAGAGACCCAGTACTTC
CASSFGRALQETQYF
>NA|TRBV24-1|TRBD1|TRBJ2-3
TGTGCCACCAGTGATTATGGACAGGGGGTAAGAGATACGCAGTATTTT
CATSDYGQGVRDTQYF
>NA|TRBV9|TRBD1|TRBJ2-5
TGTGCCAGCAGCGTAGCTTCTGGGGACAGCCAAGAGACCCAGTACTTC
CASSVASGDSQETQYF
>NA|TRBV5-6|NA|TRBJ2-2
TGTGCCAGCAGCTTAAGCGGGGAGCTGTTTTTT
CASSLSGELFF
>once|TRBV7-9|TRBD1|TRBJ1-5
TGTGCCAGCAGGAGGACAGGCGACAGCAATCAGCCCCAGCATTTT
CASRRTGDSNQPQHF
>NA|TRBV7-2|TRBD1|TRBJ2-3
TGTGCCAGCAGCTTAGCGGTTGGACAGGGCACAGATACGCAGTATTTT
CASSLAVGQGTDTQYF
>NA|TRBV6-5|TRBD1|TRBJ2-1
TGTGCCAGCAGCCCCTCGGGACAGGGGGCCAATGAGCAGTTCTTC
CASSPSGQGANEQFF
>NA|TRBV23-1|TRBD1|TRBJ1-5
TGCGCCAGCAGTCAGCCCGGGACAGGGGTAGATCAGCCCCAGCATTTT
CASSQPGTGVDQPQHF
>NA|TRBV5-1|NA|TRBJ1-1
TGCGCCAGCAGCTTTGAACGTTACACTGAAGCTTTCTTT
CASSFERYTEAFF
>NA|TRBV5-5|TRBD1|TRBJ1-2
TGTGCCAGCAGCTTGGTACCAGGGGGAGGCTATGGCTACACCTTC
CASSLVPGGGYGYTF
>NA|TRBV10-3|TRBD2|TRBJ2-3
TGTGCCATCAGTGACTATAGCGGGCTTAGCACAGATACGCAGTATTTT
CAISDYSGLSTDTQYF
>NA|TRBV29-1|NA|TRBJ2-1
TGCAGCGTTGCCTACAATGAGCAGTTCTTC
CSVAYNEQFF
>few|TRBV7-6|NA|TRBJ2-7
TGTGCCAGCAGCTCAGGACCGAACTACGAGCAGTACTTC
CASSSGPNYEQYF
>NA|TRBV4-3|NA|TRBJ2-7
TGCGCCAGCAGCCAAGATAGGGCCGACTACGAGCAGTACTTC
CASSQDRADYEQYF
>NA|TRBV6-2/TRBV6-3|NA|TRBJ2-7
TGTGCCAGCAGTTACCGCGCCCTCGAGCAGTACTTC
CASSYRALEQYF
>NA|TRBV2|NA|TRBJ1-4
TGTGCCAGCAGTCCTCGATTGGGCAATGAAAAACTGTTTTTT
CASSPRLGNEKLFF
>NA|TRBV7-2|TRBD2|TRBJ2-1
TGTGCCAGCAGCTTAAATCAGGGCGGGGGGGCCGATGAGCAGTTCTTC
CASSLNQGGGADEQFF
>NA|TRBV7-9|NA|TRBJ1-5
TGTGCCAGCAGCCCGCGGACTGATCAGCCCCAGCATTTT
CASSPRTDQPQHF
>NA|TRBV4-2|NA|TRBJ1-6
TGTGCCAGCAGCCAAGATCCCAGCGGTAATTCACCCCTCCACTTT
CASSQDPSGNSPLHF
>NA|TRBV9|NA|TRBJ2-7
TGTGCCAGCAGCCTCGGGCGGGTGGAAACCTACGAGCAGTACTTC
CASSLGRVETYEQYF
>NA|TRBV28|NA|TRBJ2-1
TGTGCCAGCAGCCGTCGGGGCCAAAGTGAGCAGTTCTTC
CASSRRGQSEQFF
>NA|TRBV5-1|TRBD2|TRBJ2-2
TGCGCCAGCAGTTGGACTAGCCCTTACACCGGGGAGCTGTTTTTT
CASSWTSPYTGELFF
>NA|TRBV7-9|NA|TRBJ1-1
TGTGCCAGCAGCCCCTGGGACTTAGGGTCAGCTTTCTTT
CASSPWDLGSAFF
>NA|TRBV19|TRBD1|TRBJ1-5
TGTGCCAGTAGTCCCAGGACAGGGGCGGTCAATCAGCCCCAGCATTTT
CASSPRTGAVNQPQHF
>NA|TRBV7-6|NA|TRBJ1-6
TGTGCCAGCAGCCTTGGACAGAATTCACCCCTCCACTTT
CASSLGQNSPLHF
>NA|TRBV9|TRBD2|TRBJ2-5
TGTGCCAGCAGCGATGGACTAGCGCCGGGAGAGACCCAGTACTTC
CASSDGLAPGETQYF
>NA|TRBV7-9|NA|TRBJ1-1
TGTGCCAGCAGCTCCACACGGGGGGACACTGAAGCTTTCTTT
CASSSTRGDTEAFF
>few|TRBV21-1|NA|TRBJ1-3
TGTGCCAGCACCCCCTCGAACAGGAACGGAAACACCATATATTTT
CASTPSNRNGNTIYF
>NA|TRBV27|TRBD2|TRBJ2-3
TGTGCCAGCAGTTTACTTCTGCGGGGGGGCGCAGATACGCAGTATTTT
CASSLLLRGGADTQYF
>NA|TRBV7-8|TRBD2|TRBJ2-3
TGTGCCAGCAGCTTGTCAGCGGGGGGTGCAGATACGCAGTATTTT
CASSLSAGGADTQYF
>NA|TRBV2|TRBD1|TRBJ2-7
TGTGCCACCCAGGGGGTAGGACCGTCACAGTACTTC
CATQGVGPSQYF
>NA|TRBV28|NA|TRBJ2-1
TGTGCCAGCAGCCTGGGCGGGGTCCATGAGCAGTTCTTC
CASSLGGVHEQFF
>few|TRBV2|NA|TRBJ1-5
TGTGCCAGCAGTGAATATTTGGGAGAAGGAGGAGGCGGTCAGCCCCAGCATTTT
CASSEYLGEGGGGQPQHF
>NA|TRBV5-1|NA|TRBJ1-2
TGCGCCAGCAGCCGCGCGATGGACTATGGCTACACCTTC
CASSRAMDYGYTF
>NA|TRBV6-2/TRBV6-3|TRBD2|TRBJ2-1
TGTGCCAGCAGTTACTTCGGCGGGGGGAACAATGAGCAGTTCTTC
CASSYFGGGNNEQFF
>NA|TRBV29-1|TRBD2|TRBJ2-1
TGCAGCGTTGAAAGAACTAGCGGGGTTAATGAGCAGTTCTTC
CSVERTSGVNEQFF
>NA|TRBV18|TRBD1|TRBJ1-2
TGTGCCAGCTCACCGGGGGACAGCGTCGGCTATGGCTACACCTTC
CASSPGDSVGYGYTF
>NA|TRBV4-3|NA|TRBJ2-3
TGCGCCAGCAGCCAAGATAATCGTCCCACGGACCGAGCAGATACGCAGTATTTT
CASSQDNRPTDRADTQYF
>few|TRBV9|NA|TRBJ2-1
TGTGCCAGCAGCCCCCTGGGACCGAGCTACAATGAGCAGTTCTTC
CASSPLGPSYNEQFF
>NA|TRBV5-6|NA|TRBJ1-2
TGTGCCAGCAGCCCACAGGAATACTATGGCTACACCTTC
CASSPQEYYGYTF
>NA|TRBV5-1|NA|TRBJ1-2
TGCGCCAGCAGCGTACTACCCGGGGCACTCAGTGATGGCTACACCTTC
CASSVLPGALSDGYTF
>NA|TRBV18|NA|TRBJ2-5
TGTGCCAGCTCGCCACAGGGCCTTGCAAGAGAGACCCAGTACTTC
CASSPQGLARETQYF
>NA|TRBV27|TRBD2|TRBJ2-2
TGTGCCAGCAGTGCCTGGACTAGCGGGGGGGCCGGGGAGCTGTTTTTT
CASSAWTSGGAGELFF
>NA|TRBV10-3|TRBD1|TRBJ2-1
TGTGCCATCGCCGGACAGGGAGGTGACAATGAGCAGTTCTTC
CAIAGQGGDNEQFF
>once|TRBV7-9|TRBD1|TRBJ2-5
TGTGCCAGCAGCCCGGGACAGAAAGAGACCCAGTACTTC
CASSPGQKETQYF
>once|TRBV7-2|NA|TRBJ1-1
TGTGCCAGCAGCTTAGTGGGGGGCGACACTGAAGCTTTCTTT
CASSLVGGDTEAFF